This T cell receptor beta chain was sequenced in a study of early T cells in non-severe SARS-CoV-2 infection. Background on the study: Unsorted whole-blood RNA was sequenced in bulk, leaving chains unpaired.

This CDR3 comprises 16 residues. The V segment lost 5 bases and the J segment 6 bases; nucleotides outside the gene matches: 15. Note on this clonotype: Its target is not known.

The protocol attached unique molecular identifiers to individual cDNA molecules. TCRdb analysed the 5' RACE reads with MiXCR anew, one entry per CDR3 protein. The table has fewer than 65,000 distinct CDR3 sequences, roughly 7.6% seen once. Study findings and constraints: VDJdb matching favored anti-spike CD8 responses, missing private and CD4 specificities.

Sequenced here: whole blood, sampled at baseline. The chain has TRBV12-3 or TRBV12-4 and TRBJ2-7, with TRBD2 identical over 8 bases. The clonotype was recovered from an adult who was a healthcare worker with PCR-confirmed SARS-CoV-2 infection or an uninfected control (not recorded which). In DNA, the CDR3 is TGTGCCAGCAGTCCCTCGGGGGGGGGCGCGTCAGGCGAGCAGTACTTC. Amino acid sequence: CASSPSGGGASGEQYF.